This TCR beta chain was captured by sequencing in a study of blood T cell repertoires in COVID-19. The wider study: In each case, the material was cDNA or gDNA derived from T cells, B-cell-depleted T cells, or PBMCs.

In the authors' methods: Reference gene primers were amplified, and this amplification served to estimate nucleated cell counts. Generated by immunoSEQ multiplex PCR, the TCRdb table keeps only in-frame clones and is missing some. The D gene and trimming were derived from the DNA, and the V and J assignments and clone size from that table. There are some 460,000 clones in the sample; roughly 87% occur only once, and 0.65% to 0.9% lies in the top ten. The participants were between roughly 18 and 89 years old and came from about two dozen US areas. Two negative PCRs, clearance, or symptom resolution had been documented for recovered Cohort 3 donors. This CDR3 has 14 residues. V dropped 5 bases and J dropped 4; count of bases not matched to a gene: 4. Looked up from germline, CDR1 is MNHEY and CDR2 is SMNVEV (reference sequence).

The receptor was isolated from a woman younger than 35 who had recovered from COVID-19. The rearrangement uses TRBV27 and TRBJ1-5; 8 bases match TRBD1. Source material: PBMCs or T cells enriched from blood (not recorded which). CDR3: CASSTGGGNQPQHF. As DNA, the CDR3 is TGTGCCAGCAGTACAGGGGGTGGGAATCAGCCCCAGCATTTT.